Each of the 14 T cell receptor beta chains below was sequenced from the same sample in a study of identical twins. TCRdb reprocessed the 5' RACE reads via MiXCR and lists one record per CDR3 protein. The table records 750,000 to 950,000 distinct CDR3 sequences, about 12% of them present only once. These sequences were also reported in another study, on yellow fever vaccine responses in identical twins.

The sequenced sample was PBMCs. The receptors shown here come from a young woman in good health.

The chain uses TRBV28 and TRBJ2-1; D perhaps matches TRBD2 (5 bases). Per germline, CDR1 MDHEN and CDR2 SYDVKM. The CDR3 spans 17 residues. The V end was cut by 5 bases, the J end by 0 bases, with 17 bases between. Written as DNA, the CDR3 is TGTGCCAGCAGTGCCCGGAGGTCCAGGAGCTCCTACAATGAGCAGTTCTTC. Translation gives CASSARRSRSSYNEQFF.

This clonotype was seen a handful of times. This sequence joins TRBV3-1 and TRBJ2-1, with 9 positions matching TRBD1. Unmatched junction bases numbered 5, after V lost 4 bases and J lost 7 bases. This CDR3 is 14 amino acids long. The germline V gene has CDR1 LGHDT and CDR2 YNNKEL (reference sequence). In DNA form, the CDR3 reads TGTGCCAGCAGCCCCTTGGGGACAGGGAATGAGCAGTTCTTC. Translating it yields CASSPLGTGNEQFF.

The gene calls are TRBV6-2 or TRBV6-3 and TRBJ2-3; D may be TRBD2 (5 bases). The V gene's germline CDR1 is MNHEY and CDR2 SVGEGT. This CDR3 has 16 amino acids. V shed 0 bases and J shed 4 bases, with 14 bases lying between them. CDR3 region: CASSYSVGEVSDTQYF. CDR3 nucleotide sequence: TGTGCCAGCAGTTACTCTGTGGGAGAAGTGTCAGATACGCAGTATTTT.

The chain couples TRBV29-1 to TRBJ2-1; D unresolved. Germline V CDR1 and CDR2: SQVTM, ANQGSEA. This CDR3 has 11 amino acids. V was trimmed by 2 bases and J by 9 bases, leaving 8 bases between them. CDR3 region: CSVELPLEQFF. CDR3 nucleotide sequence: TGCAGCGTTGAACTCCCTCTTGAGCAGTTCTTC.

The sample holds many counts of this clonotype. The chain carries TRBV6-5 and TRBJ1-1; 8 positions agree with TRBD1. V shed 2 bases and J 6 bases; nucleotides not matched to a gene: 5. Germline V lookup: CDR1 MNHEY, CDR2 SVGAGI. The CDR3 loop spans 14 amino acids. CDR3 DNA sequence: TGTGCCAGCAGTTACGGACAGGGATTCGCTGAAGCTTTCTTT. Its translation is CASSYGQGFAEAFF.

In its sample, this clonotype was seen a few times. The V gene is TRBV12-3 or TRBV12-4, the J gene TRBJ2-7; D perhaps matches TRBD2 (6 bases). The CDR3 covers 16 residues. The V end lost 5 bases, the J end lost 3 bases, and 20 bases lay between the germline ends. For the CDR3, the DNA is TGTGCCAGCAGTACCCGAGGACTACTCTCGGGCTACGAGCAGTACTTC. This sequence encodes CASSTRGLLSGYEQYF.

This clonotype was counted ten times or more. The chain links TRBV5-1 to TRBJ2-7, with D unresolved. The V end lost 0 bases, the J end lost 2 bases, and 12 bases lay between the germline ends. Germline V gives CDR1 SGHRS, CDR2 YFSETQ. This CDR3 contains 15 residues. Here the CDR3 reads CASSLGADVTYEQYF. CDR3 sequence (DNA): TGCGCCAGCAGCTTGGGGGCGGATGTTACCTACGAGCAGTACTTC.

The gene calls are TRBV6-1 and TRBJ2-1; D ambiguous. The CDR3 is made up of 13 amino acids. The germline CDR1 and CDR2 sequences are MNHNS and SASEGT. Trimming took off 5 bases at V and 7 bases at J, with 12 bases between the two ends. The CDR3 nucleotides are TGTGCCAGCAGTCAGATACTCTGGAATGAGCAGTTCTTC. Translating gives CASSQILWNEQFF.

The V gene is TRBV20-1, the J gene TRBJ1-2, with 10 bases fitting TRBD1. Germline V CDR1 and CDR2: DFQATT, SNEGSKA (reference sequence). With 1 base clipped from V and 3 bases from J, the junction kept 11 bases outside the gene matches. CDR3 length equals 17 residues. The CDR3 region is CSARGPGQGIGDYGYTF. The CDR3 DNA follows: TGCAGTGCTAGAGGGCCGGGACAGGGGATTGGGGACTATGGCTACACCTTC.

This chain connects TRBV20-1 to TRBJ2-1; 10 bases are a match to TRBD2. V was pared by 2 bases and J by 2 bases, with 3 bases of the junction left unmatched. The CDR3 spans 15 residues. CDR1 is DFQATT and CDR2 is SNEGSKA in the germline V gene (reference sequence). The CDR3 here is CSARNSGRPYNEQFF. The CDR3 DNA is TGCAGTGCTAGAAATAGCGGGAGGCCCTACAATGAGCAGTTCTTC.

This clonotype was detected ten times or more. The chain joins TRBV20-1 to TRBJ2-1; TRBD2 might be the D (5 bases). The CDR3 is 16 amino acids. Germline assignment: CDR1 DFQATT and CDR2 SNEGSKA (reference sequence). Between the trimmed V and J ends, which lost 6 bases and 1 base, there was a span of 19 bases. The CDR3: CSASEGLPSSYNEQFF. The CDR3 bases are TGCAGTGCAAGTGAAGGACTTCCATCGTCCTACAATGAGCAGTTCTTC.

V usage is TRBV29-1 and J usage is TRBJ2-3; no reliable D call. Germline CDR1 reads SQVTM; CDR2 reads ANQGSEA. The V gene lost 4 bases and the J gene lost 4 bases, with 12 bases spanning the gap. The CDR3 consists of 13 residues. For the CDR3, the DNA is TGCAGCGTTGCCCCCATTCAGGCAGATACGCAGTATTTT. It translates to CSVAPIQADTQYF.

This clonotype was observed a few times. The chain links TRBV19 to TRBJ2-5; D remains ambiguous. The CDR3 consists of 15 residues. The V gene lost 0 bases and the J gene lost 0 bases, with 8 bases spanning the gap. Germline V gene lookup returns CDR1 LNHDA and CDR2 SQIVND (reference sequence). The CDR3 loop reads CASSIDLTDQETQYF. CDR3 in DNA: TGTGCCAGTAGTATAGATTTGACGGACCAAGAGACCCAGTACTTC.

The chain has TRBV6-2 or TRBV6-3 and TRBJ2-5, with 13 bases identical to TRBD2. This CDR3 comprises 15 residues. Germline CDR1 and CDR2: MNHEY and SVGEGT. V was pared by 5 bases and J by 2 bases, with 2 bases of the junction left unmatched. This CDR3 reads CASSPTSGGQETQYF. The CDR3 region has the DNA TGTGCCAGCAGTCCGACTAGCGGGGGGCAAGAGACCCAGTACTTC.